The 10 T cell receptor beta chains presented below share a single source sample, sequenced in a study of T cells in Graves' hyperthyroidism and ophthalmopathy. There were TCR beta CDR3 regions amplified from RNA transcripts. The TCR CDR3 was amplified in a first-round RT-PCR using the HTBI primer set. One entry per CDR3 protein, called by TCRdb with MiXCR from the multiplex PCR reads. Of under 650,000 distinct CDR3 sequences listed, under 20% are singletons. Sequencing used blood. The receptors here all came from a woman aged 25 to 39 with Graves' hyperthyroidism.

V gene TRBV20-1 combines with J gene TRBJ2-5; 10 nucleotides line up with TRBD2. V shed 5 bases, J shed 4 bases, and the junction held 13 bases outside the gene matches. This CDR3 has 16 residues. Germline loops: CDR1 DFQATT, CDR2 SNEGSKA (reference sequence). CDR3 nucleotide sequence: TGCAGTGCTGGGGAGGGGCAGCGGGAGGGCCGAGAGACCCAGTACTTC. Its translation is CSAGEGQREGRETQYF.

V gene TRBV29-1 combines with J gene TRBJ1-1; 10 bases are shared with TRBD1. CDR1 is SQVTM, CDR2 ANQGSEA, per germline. Trimming cost V 4 bases and J 6 bases; bases outside gene matches: 2. This CDR3 has 12 amino acids. DNA of the CDR3: TGCAGCGTTGCGGGACAGGGGTCTGAAGCTTTCTTT. It encodes CSVAGQGSEAFF.

This clonotype appeared a few times. The V call is TRBV9, the J call TRBJ1-2; D not resolved. The CDR3 loop spans 15 amino acids. V was pared by 3 bases and J by 7 bases, with 19 bases between. Per the germline V gene, CDR1 is SGDLS and CDR2 is YYNGEE. CDR3 sequence (DNA): TGTGCCAGCAGCGCACCATGGGCGGCGGGAGGTGGCTACACCTTC. Protein: CASSAPWAAGGGYTF.

This clonotype was detected only a few times. The chain links TRBV20-1 to TRBJ2-1; tentatively, D is TRBD2 (5 bases). V shed 7 bases and J shed 4 bases, with 11 bases lying between them. CDR1 and CDR2 (germline): DFQATT, SNEGSKA (reference sequence). CDR3 length: 12 amino acids. DNA of the CDR3: TGCAGTGTAGAGGGTTTTTACAATGAGCAGTTCTTC. It codes for CSVEGFYNEQFF.

This clonotype was counted ten times or more. This chain uses TRBV9 with TRBJ2-7; 9 nucleotides align to TRBD1. The junction had 6 bases not matched to a gene; V was cut back by 4 bases and J by 7 bases. This CDR3 spans 13 amino acids. Germline V gives CDR1 SGDLS, CDR2 YYNGEE. The CDR3 is CASSRGQGDEQYF. CDR3 bases: TGTGCCAGCAGCCGGGGACAGGGTGATGAGCAGTACTTC.

Ten or more counts support this clonotype. V and J are TRBV2 and TRBJ2-5; 10 nucleotides match TRBD1. V gave up 5 bases and J gave up 5 bases; unmatched junction bases: 8. The CDR3 is 15 amino acids. Germline-derived CDR1 and CDR2 are SNHLY and FYNNEI. As DNA, the CDR3 is TGTGCCAGCAGTTGGACAGGGGGGGAGGAGGAGACCCAGTACTTC. Protein product: CASSWTGGEEETQYF.

Many counts were recorded for this clonotype. V usage is TRBV18 and J usage is TRBJ1-4; TRBD1 might be the D (5 bases). Trimming left V 0 bases short and J 8 bases short, with 13 bases between. CDR3 size: 15 residues. Germline loops: CDR1 KGHSH, CDR2 LQKENI. CDR3 nucleotides: TGTGCCAGCTCACCACCGGGACGTGGACCCGAAAAACTGTTTTTT. It is translated as CASSPPGRGPEKLFF.

This clonotype was detected once. The chain couples TRBV2 to TRBJ1-3, with 9 bases that match TRBD1. CDR3 length: 15 amino acids. Per germline, CDR1 SNHLY and CDR2 FYNNEI. V shed 7 bases and J 0 bases; nucleotides not matched to a gene: 4. As DNA, the CDR3 is TGTGCCAGCAAGGGACAGGGAGGCTCTGGAAACACCATATATTTT. This codes for CASKGQGGSGNTIYF.

This rearrangement joins TRBV19 to TRBJ2-1, with 15 bases lining up with TRBD2. Trimming at V came to 3 bases and at J to 12 bases, leaving 9 bases not matched to a gene. The CDR3 is made up of 16 amino acids. From germline, CDR1 is LNHDA and CDR2 SQIVND (reference sequence). The CDR3 sequence is CASSITLGLAGGPQFF. The DNA of the CDR3 is TGTGCCAGTAGTATCACCTTGGGACTAGCGGGAGGTCCGCAGTTCTTC.

This clonotype was recorded many times. CDR3 region: CSARDIRGPRDEQFF. As DNA, the CDR3 is TGCAGTGCTAGAGATATCCGGGGGCCAAGGGATGAGCAGTTCTTC. The V gene is TRBV20-1, the J gene TRBJ2-1, with D possibly called TRBD1 or TRBD2 (6 bases each). CDR1 is DFQATT and CDR2 is SNEGSKA in the germline V gene (reference sequence). The CDR3 extends over 15 amino acids. V gave up 0 bases and J gave up 8 bases, with 17 bases separating them.